This T cell receptor beta chain was sequenced in a study of blood T cells in healthy people across ages. A J-beta primer mix and a sample-barcoded 5' primer were used in a second PCR of roughly 6 to 11 cycles. TCRdb fed the 5' RACE reads into MiXCR, producing one record per CDR3 protein. The sample comprises hundreds of thousands of distinct CDR3 sequences, about 28% of which are singletons, and 3.6% rests with the top ten. About this clonotype: An end of the junction does not agree with germline; a read error may underlie this.

Germline loops: CDR1 SGHAT, CDR2 FQNNGV. This CDR3 has 15 residues. These data are also associated with another study on T cells of mothers and their children.

The sample consisted of blood. The clonotype was recovered from a boy between 2 and 10 years old in good health. The chain couples TRBV11-2 to TRBJ2-5; 7 bases fit TRBD1. The CDR3 here is CAGSPGATGLETQYF. CDR3 bases: TGTGCCGGCAGCCCAGGGGCGACAGGGCTGGAGACCCAGTACTTC.